Sequencing of this T cell receptor (beta chain) was carried out in a study of beta chain features in type 1 diabetes. Study observations and caveats: Among all four CD4+ subsets, Type 1 diabetes patients had TCRB CDR3s that were moderately but significantly shorter.

The trim removed 2 bases at V and 1 base at J, leaving 6 bases unmatched. Looked up from germline, CDR1 is SEHNR and CDR2 is FQNEAQ (reference sequence). This CDR3 spans 16 amino acids. Sequencing targeted expressed TCRB transcripts, as all isolated RNA had been reverse transcribed. Sequenced by immunoSEQ multiplex PCR; TCRdb stores in-frame clones only, minus some. The sample has 550,000 to 850,000 clones; over 10% are singletons. This clone was seen a few times. The target antigen is unknown. The clonotype was recovered from a man between 18 and 29 years old with type 1 diabetes. V is TRBV7-9 and J is TRBJ1-2; 8 nucleotides align to TRBD1. Sequenced: naive CD4+ T cells from blood. This CDR3 is CASSLKGQALNYGYTF. CDR3 nucleotide sequence: TGTGCCAGCAGCTTAAAGGGACAGGCTCTTAACTATGGCTACACCTTC.